This TCR beta chain was sequenced in a study of Graves' ophthalmopathy and Graves' hyperthyroidism. RNA transcripts yielded amplified TCR beta CDR3 regions. Second-round multiplex PCR came after first-round RT-PCR with HTBI primers. TCRdb called the multiplex PCR reads again in MiXCR, with one record for every CDR3 protein. This sample has 200,000 to 250,000 distinct CDR3 sequences, with about 32% found just once. This clonotype occurred many times. The sequencing input was peripheral blood. This TCR was sampled from a man aged 50 or older with Graves' ophthalmopathy.

In DNA form, the CDR3 reads TGTGCCATCGGGCCTGGGGACAGGTCTAATTCACCCCTCCACTTT. This codes for CAIGPGDRSNSPLHF. The chain employs TRBV10-3 and TRBJ1-6; 8 bases map to TRBD1. Looked up from germline, CDR1 is ENHRY and CDR2 is SYGVKD. V trimming: 8 bases; J trimming: 6 bases; junction bases outside the gene matches: 9. The CDR3 sequence is 15 residues long.